The 6 T cell receptor beta chains presented below share a single source sample, sequenced in a study of T-cell memory formation after mild COVID-19. Using its own MiXCR run on the 5' RACE reads, TCRdb lists one record per CDR3 protein. This table holds 40,000 to 45,000 distinct CDR3 sequences, 8.5% to 10% found once. The sample was PBMCs or a T cell subset sorted from them (not recorded which). All receptors derive from an adult woman who had mild COVID-19 (a few samples of this study predate the infection). Cell type and time point are not known.

This clonotype has ten or more counts. The chain combines TRBV29-1 with TRBJ2-3, with unresolved D. Per the germline V gene, CDR1 is SQVTM and CDR2 is ANQGSEA. V was clipped by 7 bases and J by 2 bases, with 19 bases between them. CDR3 length equals 15 residues. In DNA form, the CDR3 reads TGCAGCGCCGACCCAACGGCAGGCTACACAGATACGCAGTATTTT. It yields the protein CSADPTAGYTDTQYF.

In nucleotides, the CDR3 is TGTGCCAGCAGCCAAGAGACAGCTAATGAAAAACTGTTTTTT. Translated, it gives CASSQETANEKLFF. The chain couples TRBV4-2 to TRBJ1-4; weak D call: TRBD1 (5 bases). CDR1 and CDR2 from the germline V gene are LGHNA and YNFKEQ. The CDR3 covers 14 residues. Trimming removed 0 bases at V and 3 bases at J, with 5 bases between.

In this sample, this clonotype turned up many times. The CDR3 spells CATSDLGAGGKFAGELFF. CDR3 DNA sequence: TGTGCCACCAGTGATTTAGGAGCCGGAGGGAAATTCGCCGGGGAGCTGTTTTTT. This chain joins TRBV24-1 and TRBJ2-2, with a tentative D call TRBD2 (6 bases). CDR3 length equals 18 residues. Germline CDR1 KGHDR, CDR2 SFDVKD. Trimming took off 1 base at V and 6 bases at J, with 20 bases between the two ends.

J is TRBJ2-1 and V is TRBV24-1, with 7 bases lining up with TRBD1. Per the germline V gene, CDR1 is KGHDR and CDR2 is SFDVKD. The CDR3 covers 15 residues. V lost 0 bases and J lost 10; bases outside the gene matches: 8. This CDR3 is CATSDLGTRGREQFF. The CDR3 coding sequence is TGTGCCACCAGTGATTTGGGCACTAGGGGGCGAGAGCAGTTCTTC.

The chain has TRBV28 and TRBJ1-5; no clear D gene. The ends were cut back, 2 bases at V and 1 base at J, with 6 bases in the middle. Germline V gene sequence: CDR1 MDHEN, CDR2 SYDVKM. The CDR3 runs to 14 residues. CDR3 loop: CASSLIDSNQPQHF. The CDR3 coding sequence is TGTGCCAGCAGTTTAATTGACAGCAATCAGCCCCAGCATTTT.

The rearrangement uses TRBV5-1 and TRBJ1-5; unclear D gene. CDR3 length: 13 residues. The V end was cut by 0 bases, the J end by 6 bases, with 7 bases between. CDR1 SGHRS and CDR2 YFSETQ come from the germline V gene. CDR3 nucleotides: TGCGCCAGCAGCTTGGATTGGGGTCAGCCCCAGCATTTT. It codes for CASSLDWGQPQHF.